Here is one TCR beta chain with its context. The target antigen is unknown. These data are taken from a study of CD8 T cells in ankylosing spondylitis. The study, taken as a whole, reports: Previously reported in reactive arthritis synovial fluid and blood were some of the motif variants. A TCR beta motif of fewer than ten highly homologous variants appeared characteristic of ankylosing spondylitis blood. Disease-associated clones were reportedly significantly overrepresented in matched ankylosing spondylitis synovial fluid.

With V trimmed by 6 bases and J by 7 bases, 13 bases remained unmatched. Germline V gene data show CDR1 as MDHEN and CDR2 as SYDVKM. CDR3 size: 16 residues. For TCR beta, libraries came from quantitative 5'-RACE with molecular barcodes. TCRdb itself ran the 5' RACE reads through MiXCR, one entry per CDR3 protein. Of just over 300,000 distinct CDR3 sequences in the sample, less than 25% were seen once. The origin of this receptor is a female donor with ankylosing spondylitis or in good health (not recorded which). What was sequenced was blood, either unsorted or a sorted T cell fraction (not recorded which). J is TRBJ2-1 and V is TRBV28, with 9 bases lining up with TRBD2. The CDR3 DNA is TGTGCCAGCAGCCCGCCCCGCGGGAGGGTAGGTAATGAGCAGTTCTTC. Translation: CASSPPRGRVGNEQFF.